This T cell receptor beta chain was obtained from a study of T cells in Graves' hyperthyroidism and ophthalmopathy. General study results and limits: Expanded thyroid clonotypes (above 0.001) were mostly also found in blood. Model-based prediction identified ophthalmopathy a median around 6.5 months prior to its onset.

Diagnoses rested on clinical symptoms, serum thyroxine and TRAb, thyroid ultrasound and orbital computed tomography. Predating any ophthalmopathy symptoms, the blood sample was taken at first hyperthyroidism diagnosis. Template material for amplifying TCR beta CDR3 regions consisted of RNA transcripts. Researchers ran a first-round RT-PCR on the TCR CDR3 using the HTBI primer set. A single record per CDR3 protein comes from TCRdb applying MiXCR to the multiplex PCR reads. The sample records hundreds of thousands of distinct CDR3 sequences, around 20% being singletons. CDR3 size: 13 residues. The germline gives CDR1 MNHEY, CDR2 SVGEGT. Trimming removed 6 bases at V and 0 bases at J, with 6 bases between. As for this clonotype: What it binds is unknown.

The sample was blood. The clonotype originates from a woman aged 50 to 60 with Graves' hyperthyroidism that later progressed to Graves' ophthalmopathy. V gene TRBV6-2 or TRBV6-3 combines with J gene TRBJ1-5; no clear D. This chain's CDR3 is CASRDDSNQPQHF. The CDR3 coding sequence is TGTGCCAGCAGAGATGATAGCAATCAGCCCCAGCATTTT.